The T cell receptor (beta chain) described here comes from a study of identical twins. Each CDR3 protein gets one entry after TCRdb re-called the 5' RACE reads with MiXCR. In the table there are 400,000 to 500,000 distinct CDR3 sequences, 13% to 15% of which are singletons. This clonotype was detected only a few times. The CDR3 sequence is 16 residues long. CDR1 and CDR2 from the germline V gene are SGHRS and YFSETQ. Germline trimming cut 4 bases from V and 6 bases from J; bases unmatched to any gene: 8. These sequences were also reported in another study, on yellow fever vaccine responses in identical twins.

This chain connects TRBV5-1 to TRBJ2-2, with 11 bases lining up with TRBD2. The material sequenced was CD4+ T cells sorted from blood. This receptor was obtained from a woman aged 18-30 years in good health. The CDR3: CASSQNPSGGSGELFF. The CDR3 bases are TGCGCCAGCAGCCAAAACCCTAGCGGGGGGTCCGGGGAGCTGTTTTTT.